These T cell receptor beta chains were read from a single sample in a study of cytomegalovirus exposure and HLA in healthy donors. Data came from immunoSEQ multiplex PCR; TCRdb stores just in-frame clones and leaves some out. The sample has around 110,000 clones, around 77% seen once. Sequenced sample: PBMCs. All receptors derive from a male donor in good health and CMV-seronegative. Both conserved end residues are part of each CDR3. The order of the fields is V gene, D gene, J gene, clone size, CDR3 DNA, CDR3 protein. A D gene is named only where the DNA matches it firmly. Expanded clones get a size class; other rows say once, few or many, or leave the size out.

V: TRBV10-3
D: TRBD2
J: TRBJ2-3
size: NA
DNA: TGTGCCATCAGCGCGGGACTAGCGGGAGGGGAAACCCATACGCAGTATTTT
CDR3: CAISAGLAGGETHTQYF

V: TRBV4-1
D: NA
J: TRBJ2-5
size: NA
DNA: TGCGCCAGCAGCCAGGACAGATTTCCGGAGACCCAGTACTTC
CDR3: CASSQDRFPETQYF

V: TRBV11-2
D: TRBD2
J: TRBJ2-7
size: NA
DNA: TGTGCCAGCAGCTTAGTACGGGTGTCTAGCGGGAACTCCTACGAGCAGTACTTC
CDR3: CASSLVRVSSGNSYEQYF

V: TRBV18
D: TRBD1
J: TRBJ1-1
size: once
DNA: TGTGCCAGCTCACTCGACAGGGTGGGCACTGAAGCTTTCTTT
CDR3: CASSLDRVGTEAFF

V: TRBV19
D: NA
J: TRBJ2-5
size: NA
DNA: TGTGCCAGTAGTATGGGGCAGGGCCTGGGGCAGTACTTC
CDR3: CASSMGQGLGQYF

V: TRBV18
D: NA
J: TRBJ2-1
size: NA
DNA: TGTGCCAGCTCACCGACCCGAGTGACTAGTTCCAATGAGCAGTTCTTC
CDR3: CASSPTRVTSSNEQFF

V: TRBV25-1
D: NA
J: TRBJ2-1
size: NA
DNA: TGTGCCAGCAGTGATCTCAATGAGCAGTTCTTC
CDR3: CASSDLNEQFF

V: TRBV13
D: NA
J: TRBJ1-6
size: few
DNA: TGTGCCAGCAGCTTAGGATTGGGGCCTCGGTATTCACCCCTCCACTTT
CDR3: CASSLGLGPRYSPLHF

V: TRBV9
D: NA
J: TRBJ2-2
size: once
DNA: TGTGCCAGCAGCGTTGGCCGACTGAACACCGGGGAGCTGTTTTTT
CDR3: CASSVGRLNTGELFF

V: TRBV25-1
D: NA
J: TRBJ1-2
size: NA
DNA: TGTGCCAGCAGTGAGAACAGAAATGGCTACACCTTC
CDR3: CASSENRNGYTF

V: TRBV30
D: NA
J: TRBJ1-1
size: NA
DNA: TGTGCCTGGAGGTCAGACTTGAGGAGTACTGAAGCTTTCTTT
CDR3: CAWRSDLRSTEAFF

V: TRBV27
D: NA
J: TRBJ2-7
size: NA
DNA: TGTGCCAGCAGTGAAACCCACTCACAGGGACACGAGCAGTACTTC
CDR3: CASSETHSQGHEQYF

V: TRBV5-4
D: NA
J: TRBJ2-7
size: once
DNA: TGTGCCAGCAGCTCAAAGAGACTGCCCAGCTCCTACGAGCAGTACTTC
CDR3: CASSSKRLPSSYEQYF

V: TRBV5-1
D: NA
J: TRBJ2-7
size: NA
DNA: TGCGCCAGCAGCTTGGCGTCGGCGGTGGGCGAGCAGTACTTC
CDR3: CASSLASAVGEQYF

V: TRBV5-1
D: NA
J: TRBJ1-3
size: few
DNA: TGCGCCAGCAGCTTGGTCCGGGTACTCTTAATCTCTGGAAACACCATATATTTT
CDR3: CASSLVRVLLISGNTIYF

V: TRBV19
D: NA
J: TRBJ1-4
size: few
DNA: TGTGCCAGTACCAGACAGACAACTAATGAAAAACTGTTTTTT
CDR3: CASTRQTTNEKLFF

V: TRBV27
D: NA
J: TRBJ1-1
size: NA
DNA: TGTGCCAGCGGAGGGTTAGGGGGGGACACTGAAGCTTTCTTT
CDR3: CASGGLGGDTEAFF

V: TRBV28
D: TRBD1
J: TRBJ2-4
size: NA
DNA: TGTGCCAGCACCATGACAGGGGCTGCGGCCAAAAACATTCAGTACTTC
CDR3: CASTMTGAAAKNIQYF

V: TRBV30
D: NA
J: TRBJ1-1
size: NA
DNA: TGTGCTCGGAACAGGCCCTCGAACACTGAAGCTTTCTTT
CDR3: CARNRPSNTEAFF

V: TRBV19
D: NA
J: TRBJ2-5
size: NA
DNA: TGTGCCAGTTGCCCCGGGGGGCGGGGGACCCAGTACTTC
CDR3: CASCPGGRGTQYF

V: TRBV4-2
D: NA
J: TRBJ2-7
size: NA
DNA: TGTGCCAGCAGCCAAGAAGTCAGGGGATCGGCCGAGCAGTACTTC
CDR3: CASSQEVRGSAEQYF

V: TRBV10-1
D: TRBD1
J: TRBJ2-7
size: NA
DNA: TGCGCCAGCGGAGGACAGGGGGCGGTTGGCGAGCAGTACTTC
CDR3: CASGGQGAVGEQYF

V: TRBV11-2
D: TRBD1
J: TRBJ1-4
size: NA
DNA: TGTGCCAGCAGCTTAAAGCCGGGACAGGGCCCCACGGGTGAAAAACTGTTTTTT
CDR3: CASSLKPGQGPTGEKLFF

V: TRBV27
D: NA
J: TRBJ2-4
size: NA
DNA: TGTGCCAGCAGTTTAGGGTTGTCTGGGAGCATTCAGTACTTC
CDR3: CASSLGLSGSIQYF

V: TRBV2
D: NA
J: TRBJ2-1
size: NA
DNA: TGTGCCAGCAGTGAAGGAGGTGAGCAGTTCTTC
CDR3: CASSEGGEQFF

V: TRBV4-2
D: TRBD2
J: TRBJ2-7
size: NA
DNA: TGTGCCAGCAGCCGAGGGACTAGTACCTACGAGCAGTACTTC
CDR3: CASSRGTSTYEQYF

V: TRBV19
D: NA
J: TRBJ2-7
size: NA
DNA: TGTGCCAGTAGTACACAGGGTACCTCCTACGAGCAGTACTTC
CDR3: CASSTQGTSYEQYF

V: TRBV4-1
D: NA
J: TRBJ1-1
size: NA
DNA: TGCGCCAGCAGCCCCCTGAGAGGGGGACTGAACACTGAAGCTTTCTTT
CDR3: CASSPLRGGLNTEAFF

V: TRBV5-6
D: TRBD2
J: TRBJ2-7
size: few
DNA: TGTGCCAGCAGCGTACCTCCGGGACTAGAGTACTTC
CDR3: CASSVPPGLEYF

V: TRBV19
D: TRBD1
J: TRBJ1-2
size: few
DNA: TGTGCCAGTAGTATTGGGCAGGGGGCGCGGTATGGCTACACCTTC
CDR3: CASSIGQGARYGYTF

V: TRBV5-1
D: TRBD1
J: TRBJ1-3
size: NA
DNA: TGCGCCAGCAGCCCGGGACAGGGATCTGGAAACACCATATATTTT
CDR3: CASSPGQGSGNTIYF

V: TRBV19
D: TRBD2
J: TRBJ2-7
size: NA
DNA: TGTGCCAGTAGTATAATGGCGGGAGAAGAGCAGTACTTC
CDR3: CASSIMAGEEQYF

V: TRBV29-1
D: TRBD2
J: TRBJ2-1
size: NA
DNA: TGCAGCGTTGAGGGGGGGTCCTACAATGAGCAGTTCTTC
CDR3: CSVEGGSYNEQFF

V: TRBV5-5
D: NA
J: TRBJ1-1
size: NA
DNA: TGTGCCAGCAGCTTGGCCCCGGGTGGTGGGAACACTGAAGCTTTCTTT
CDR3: CASSLAPGGGNTEAFF

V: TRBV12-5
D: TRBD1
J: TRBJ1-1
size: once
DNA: TGTGCTAGTGGCTCCACAGGGGGCGCCGGCACTGAAGCTTTCTTT
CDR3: CASGSTGGAGTEAFF

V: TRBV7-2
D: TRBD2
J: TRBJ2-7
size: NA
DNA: TGTGCCAGCAGCAAACTAGCGCCCAGCTCCTACGAGCAGTACTTC
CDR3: CASSKLAPSSYEQYF

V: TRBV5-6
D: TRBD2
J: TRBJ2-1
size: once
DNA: TGTGCCAGCAGCCCGGTAGCGGGAGCGGGTAATGAGCAGTTCTTC
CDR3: CASSPVAGAGNEQFF

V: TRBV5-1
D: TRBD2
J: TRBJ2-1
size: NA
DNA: TGCGCCAGCAGCCACGGACTAGCGGGAGGGTGGCCACCCAATGAGCAGTTCTTC
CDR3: CASSHGLAGGWPPNEQFF

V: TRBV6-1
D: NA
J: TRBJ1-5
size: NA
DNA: TGTGCCAGCAAAACAGGAGCCCAGCCCCAGCATTTT
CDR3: CASKTGAQPQHF

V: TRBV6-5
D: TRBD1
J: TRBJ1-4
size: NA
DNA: TGTGCCAGCAGGTCGGGACAGGGGAATGAAAAACTGTTTTTT
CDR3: CASRSGQGNEKLFF

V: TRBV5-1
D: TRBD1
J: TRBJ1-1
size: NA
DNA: TGCGCCAGCAACCACAGGGGAGAAGAGGCTGAAGCTTTCTTT
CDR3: CASNHRGEEAEAFF

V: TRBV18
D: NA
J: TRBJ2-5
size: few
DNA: TGTGCCAGCTCACCACCGGGGGCGGGAGAGACCCAGTACTTC
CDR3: CASSPPGAGETQYF

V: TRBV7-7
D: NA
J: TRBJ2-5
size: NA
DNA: TGTGCCAGCAGCTTAAAGGGGAGGCAAGAGACCCAGTACTTC
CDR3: CASSLKGRQETQYF

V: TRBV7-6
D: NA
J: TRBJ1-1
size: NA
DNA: TGTGCCAGCAGCTATGACGGCCGGGCTGAAGCTTTCTTT
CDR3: CASSYDGRAEAFF

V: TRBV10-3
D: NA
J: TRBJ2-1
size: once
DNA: TGTGCCATCAGTGAGTATCAGGGCAATGAGCAGTTCTTC
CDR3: CAISEYQGNEQFF

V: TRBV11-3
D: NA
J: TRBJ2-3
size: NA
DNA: TGTGCCAGCAGCTTTAGCTTTAGTAGCACAGATACGCAGTATTTT
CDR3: CASSFSFSSTDTQYF

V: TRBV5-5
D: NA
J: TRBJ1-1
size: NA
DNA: TGTGCCAGCAACGCATTGATGGAGGATCAGAACACTGAAGCTTTCTTT
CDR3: CASNALMEDQNTEAFF

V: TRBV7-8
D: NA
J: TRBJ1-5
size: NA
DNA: TGTGCCAGCAGCTTCGGCAGACTCGGAAAGGATCAGCCCCAGCATTTT
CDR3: CASSFGRLGKDQPQHF